The rows below give T cell receptor beta chains drawn from one sample of a study of blood T cell repertoires in COVID-19. Profiled with immunoSEQ multiplex PCR; TCRdb holds only in-frame clones, not every one. The sample shows approximately 210,000 clones, about 80% of them seen only once. The sample was PBMCs or T cells enriched from blood (not recorded which). The source is a man between 35 and 55 years old who had recovered from COVID-19. The CDR3 runs from the conserved cysteine through the conserved F or W. A D gene is named only where the DNA matches it firmly. The listing skips clone size in some rows; elsewhere it reads once, few, many or a size class.

d_call	v_call	clone_size	j_call	cdr3_nt	cdr3_aa
TRBD2	TRBV3-1/TRBV3-2	NA	TRBJ2-2	TGTGCCAGCAGACACTCCGGGACTACTTCCGGGGAGCTGTTTTTT	CASRHSGTTSGELFF
TRBD2	TRBV6-2/TRBV6-3	NA	TRBJ2-1	TGTGCCAGCAGCAATAGCGGGAGACAGTTCTTC	CASSNSGRQFF
NA	TRBV6-5	NA	TRBJ2-3	TGTGCCAGCAGTTTCAGGGGAGATACGCAGTATTTT	CASSFRGDTQYF
TRBD1	TRBV10-2	NA	TRBJ1-1	TGCGCCAGCAGCCTCTCACAGGGGAGCACTGAAGCTTTCTTT	CASSLSQGSTEAFF
TRBD1	TRBV6-1	few	TRBJ1-2	TGTGCCAGCAGTGATGGATACAGGGGACCTGGCTACACCTTC	CASSDGYRGPGYTF
TRBD1	TRBV29-1	NA	TRBJ1-4	TGCAGCGTTGCAGGGGGCGATGAAAAACTGTTTTTT	CSVAGGDEKLFF
NA	TRBV12-5	NA	TRBJ1-2	TGTGCTAGTGGTTTTACAGGGAGTGATGGCTACACCTTC	CASGFTGSDGYTF
TRBD2	TRBV7-3	NA	TRBJ2-2	TGTGCCAGCAGCCCCGGACTAGCGGGAACCGGGGAGCTGTTTTTT	CASSPGLAGTGELFF
TRBD2	TRBV10-2	once	TRBJ2-7	TGCGCCAGCAAGCCAAGCGGGAGAGGTTACGAGCAGTACTTC	CASKPSGRGYEQYF
NA	TRBV7-3	NA	TRBJ1-2	TGTGCCAGCAGCTTAATGGGGAGAGACACCTTC	CASSLMGRDTF
NA	TRBV5-3	once	TRBJ2-7	TGTGCCAGAATTTTAGTGGGACACCCGAAGCAGTACTTC	CARILVGHPKQYF
NA	TRBV4-3	once	TRBJ1-4	TGCGCCAGCAGCTCCCGGAATGGGCCAGTCGGCGAAAAACTGTTTTTT	CASSSRNGPVGEKLFF
NA	TRBV21-1	NA	TRBJ1-5	TGTGCCAGCAGCGCTAGGAACGGACTCTTCAATCAGCCCCAGCATTTT	CASSARNGLFNQPQHF
TRBD1	TRBV6-5	few	TRBJ2-7	TGTGCCAGCAGTCTCCGGGACAGGGCTTTCTACGAGCAGTACTTC	CASSLRDRAFYEQYF
TRBD1	TRBV19	NA	TRBJ2-1	TGTGCCAGTGCTCACCGGGACAGGGATGACAATGAGCAGTTCTTC	CASAHRDRDDNEQFF
NA	TRBV9	few	TRBJ2-1	TGTGCCAGCAGTGGGGTGGAGGGGTCGGCGACTGAGCAGTTCTTC	CASSGVEGSATEQFF
NA	TRBV18	NA	TRBJ1-2	TGTGCCAGCTCACCTTCAGGGCTCTATGGCTACACCTTC	CASSPSGLYGYTF
NA	TRBV5-5	NA	TRBJ2-3	TGTGCCAGCAGCTTGGGTCCTGTTTCTAGCACAGATACGCAGTATTTT	CASSLGPVSSTDTQYF
NA	TRBV13	NA	TRBJ2-1	TGTGCCAGCAGCTTATCCGGTTTGAATGAGCAGTTCTTC	CASSLSGLNEQFF
NA	TRBV5-8	few	TRBJ1-2	TGTGCCAGCAGCCGGGATGACTATGGCTACACCTTC	CASSRDDYGYTF
TRBD1	TRBV10-3	NA	TRBJ2-7	TGTGCCCTCCCAATGACAGGGGCCCGCTACGAGCAGTACTTC	CALPMTGARYEQYF
NA	TRBV6-5	once	TRBJ2-5	TGTGCCAGCAGAGAGACAGACAGCGCCCAAGAGACCCAGTACTTC	CASRETDSAQETQYF
NA	TRBV9	NA	TRBJ2-1	TGTGCCAGCAGCCCCGGGACACATATTGTCGATGAGCAGTTCTTC	CASSPGTHIVDEQFF
TRBD1	TRBV11-2	NA	TRBJ2-2	TGTGCCAGCAGCTCCCGGGACAGGAACACCGGGGAGCTGTTTTTT	CASSSRDRNTGELFF
NA	TRBV5-4	NA	TRBJ2-1	TGTGCCAGCAGCCCCGGGACAAGGGATGAGCAGTTCTTC	CASSPGTRDEQFF
TRBD2	TRBV28	NA	TRBJ2-1	TGTGCCAGCGGCCGGGGACTAGGCAATGAGCAGTTCTTC	CASGRGLGNEQFF
TRBD1	TRBV30	NA	TRBJ1-2	TGTGCCTGGCTCCGGGACAGGGTGATTGGCTATGGCTACACCTTC	CAWLRDRVIGYGYTF
TRBD1	TRBV5-1	NA	TRBJ2-7	TGCGCCAGCAGATTTGGGACAGATTACTACGAGCAGTACTTC	CASRFGTDYYEQYF
TRBD2	TRBV28	NA	TRBJ2-7	TGTGCCAGCAGCCTCCGGGCGGGGGGATCTTACGAGCAGTACTTC	CASSLRAGGSYEQYF
TRBD2	TRBV7-3	NA	TRBJ2-7	TGTGCCAGCAGCATTTCCGGGACTAGCTCCTACGAGCAGTACTTC	CASSISGTSSYEQYF
TRBD2	TRBV28	NA	TRBJ2-3	TGTGCCAGCAGTTGGACGGGGGGTAGCACAGATACGCAGTATTTT	CASSWTGGSTDTQYF
TRBD2	TRBV5-1	NA	TRBJ2-1	TGCGCCAGCACCTATCTCAGCGGGGCCCAGAATGAGCAGTTCTTC	CASTYLSGAQNEQFF
NA	TRBV28	NA	TRBJ2-1	TGTGCCAGCAGTTTAGCGGGTGAGCAGTTCTTC	CASSLAGEQFF
TRBD1	TRBV9	NA	TRBJ2-2	TGTGCCAGCAGCCCATTTGGAAGGGGGCTCTCCACCGGGGAGCTGTTTTTT	CASSPFGRGLSTGELFF
NA	TRBV4-2	NA	TRBJ2-7	TGTGCCAGCAGCCCGGTAGGGGGTCGGATAGCATCCTACGAGCAGTACTTC	CASSPVGGRIASYEQYF